The rows below give T cell receptor beta chains drawn from one sample of a study of CD4 and CD8 cells across lung adenocarcinoma regions. TCRdb re-analysed the PCR reads in MiXCR, keeping a single row per CDR3 protein. The sample includes 5,000 to 6,500 distinct CDR3 sequences, 40% to 60% of them seen just once. Sequenced material: CD8+ T cells from the margin of a lung tumor. These receptors originate from a male donor with lung adenocarcinoma. The CD4 and CD8 labels of this study may be unreliable. The CDR3 runs from the conserved cysteine through the conserved F or W. Fields, in order: D gene, clone size, J gene, V gene, CDR3 DNA, CDR3 protein. D genes are given only for firm matches. Clone size appears in some rows only: once, few, many, or a class for an expanded clone.

>TRBD1|-|TRBJ2-1|TRBV24-1
TGTGCCACCAGTGCGGACAGGGTCAATGAGCAGTTCTTC
CATSADRVNEQFF
>TRBD2|once|TRBJ2-3|TRBV10-1
TGCGCCAGCAGCCGACGGAGTAGCGGGAGCCCAGATACGCAGTATTTT
CASSRRSSGSPDTQYF
>TRBD1|-|TRBJ2-1|TRBV6-1
TGTGCCAGCAGTAAACCTTGGGGACAGGCTGGTAATGAGCAGTTCTTC
CASSKPWGQAGNEQFF
>TRBD2|once|TRBJ2-2|TRBV6-1
TGTGCCAGCAGTGATAGCGGGAGGGCCGAAGCCGGGGAGCTGTTTTTT
CASSDSGRAEAGELFF
>TRBD2|large|TRBJ2-3|TRBV7-6
TGTGCCAGCAGCTTAGCGGTGGCGGGGGGGAGCGGGGATACGCAGTATTTT
CASSLAVAGGSGDTQYF
>-|-|TRBJ2-3|TRBV6-1
TGTGCCAGGGACCTCCAGGCTGTGAGCACAGATACGCAGTATTTT
CARDLQAVSTDTQYF
>TRBD1|-|TRBJ2-5|TRBV7-9
TGTGCCAGCACCCTAACGACCTACAGGGGGCCGAAAGAGACCCAGTACTTC
CASTLTTYRGPKETQYF
>TRBD2|-|TRBJ2-7|TRBV10-3
TGTGCCATCAGCGAACCACCTAGCGGGACCAGCTCCTACGAGCAGTACTTC
CAISEPPSGTSSYEQYF
>-|-|TRBJ2-7|TRBV27
TGTGCCAGTAGCCGGGCGCGTTCGGGCTACGAGCAGTACTTC
CASSRARSGYEQYF
>-|-|TRBJ2-5|TRBV9
TGTGCCAGCAGCTTTCAGAGGGGTGGGGAGACCCAGTACTTC
CASSFQRGGETQYF
>TRBD1|-|TRBJ1-2|TRBV6-1
TGTGCCAGTCGACAGGGGATGGATGGCTACACCTTC
CASRQGMDGYTF
>-|-|TRBJ1-4|TRBV4-1
TGCGCCAGCAGCCGGGACGGGAGGAAACTGTTTTTT
CASSRDGRKLFF